The T cell receptor beta chain described here comes from a study of PD-L1 blockade in urothelial cancer. The overall study: T cells numbered a median of roughly 150,000 in the blood samples.

Time point defined: peripheral blood 6 weeks after treatment start. Method: immunoSEQ multiplex PCR; TCRdb's copy keeps in-frame clones and lacks some. The sample gives some 120,000 clones, about 82% of which show up once; roughly 2.4% is in the top ten. Germline assignment: CDR1 MNHEY and CDR2 SVGAGI. The junction had 6 bases not matched to a gene; V was cut back by 5 bases and J by 8 bases. The CDR3 is made up of 15 amino acids. The sample was PBMCs, taken around atezolizumab (anti-PD-L1) treatment. The source is a man aged 50 to 60 with urothelial cancer. This chain connects TRBV6-5 to TRBJ2-2; 12 bases agree with TRBD1. CDR3 bases: TGTGCCAGCAGTCGGGACAGGGGGCGCACGGGGGAGCTGTTTTTT. It is translated as CASSRDRGRTGELFF.